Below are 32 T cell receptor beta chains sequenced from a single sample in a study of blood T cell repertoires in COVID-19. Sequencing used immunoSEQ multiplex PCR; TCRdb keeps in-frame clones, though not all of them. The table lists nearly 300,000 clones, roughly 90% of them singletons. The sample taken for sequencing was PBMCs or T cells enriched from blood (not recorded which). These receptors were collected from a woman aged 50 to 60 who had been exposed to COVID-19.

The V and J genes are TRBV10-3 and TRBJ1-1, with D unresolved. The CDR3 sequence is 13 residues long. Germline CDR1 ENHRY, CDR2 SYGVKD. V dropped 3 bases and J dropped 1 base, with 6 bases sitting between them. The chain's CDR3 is CAISDGRNTEAFF. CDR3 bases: TGTGCCATCAGTGACGGGAGGAACACTGAAGCTTTCTTT.

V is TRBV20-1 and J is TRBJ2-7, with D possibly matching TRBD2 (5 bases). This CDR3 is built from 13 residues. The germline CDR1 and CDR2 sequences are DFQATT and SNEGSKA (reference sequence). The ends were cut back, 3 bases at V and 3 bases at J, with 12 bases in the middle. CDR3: CSASSQTNYEQYF. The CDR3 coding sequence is TGCAGTGCTAGTAGTCAGACTAACTACGAGCAGTACTTC.

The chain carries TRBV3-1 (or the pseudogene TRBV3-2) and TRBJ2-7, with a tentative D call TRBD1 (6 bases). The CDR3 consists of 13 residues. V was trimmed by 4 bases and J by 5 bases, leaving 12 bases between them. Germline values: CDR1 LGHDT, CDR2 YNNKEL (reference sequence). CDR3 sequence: CASSLQGPHEQYF. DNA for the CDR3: TGTGCCAGCAGCCTACAGGGTCCCCACGAGCAGTACTTC.

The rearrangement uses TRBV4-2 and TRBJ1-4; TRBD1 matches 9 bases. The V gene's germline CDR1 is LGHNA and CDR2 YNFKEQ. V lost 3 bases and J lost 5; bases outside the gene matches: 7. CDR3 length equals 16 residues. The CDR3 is CASSHSKDRGNEKLFF. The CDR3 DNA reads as TGTGCCAGCAGCCATTCAAAGGACAGGGGCAATGAAAAACTGTTTTTT.

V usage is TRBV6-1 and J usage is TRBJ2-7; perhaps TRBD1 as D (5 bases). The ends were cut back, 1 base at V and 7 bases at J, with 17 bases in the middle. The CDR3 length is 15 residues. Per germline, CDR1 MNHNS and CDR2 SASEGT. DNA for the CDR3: TGTGCCAGCAGTGAAGGTTCAGGGAAAAGGTGGGAGCAGTACTTC. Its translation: CASSEGSGKRWEQYF.

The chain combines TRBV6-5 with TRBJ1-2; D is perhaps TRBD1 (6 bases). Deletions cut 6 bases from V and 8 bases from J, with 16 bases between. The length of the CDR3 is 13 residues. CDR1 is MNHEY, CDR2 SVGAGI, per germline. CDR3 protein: CASRLGQREGYTF. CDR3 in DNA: TGTGCCAGCAGGCTTGGACAGCGAGAGGGCTACACCTTC.

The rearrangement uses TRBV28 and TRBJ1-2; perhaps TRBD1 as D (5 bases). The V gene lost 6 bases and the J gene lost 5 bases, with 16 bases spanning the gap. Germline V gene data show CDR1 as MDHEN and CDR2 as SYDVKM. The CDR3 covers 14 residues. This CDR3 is CASRPGPGTYGYTF. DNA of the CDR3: TGTGCCAGCAGACCCGGGCCAGGGACTTATGGCTACACCTTC.

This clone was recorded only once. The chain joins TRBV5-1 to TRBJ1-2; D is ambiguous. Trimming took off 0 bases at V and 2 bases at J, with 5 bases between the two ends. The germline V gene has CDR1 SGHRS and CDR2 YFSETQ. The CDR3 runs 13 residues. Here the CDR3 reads CASSLDPNYGYTF. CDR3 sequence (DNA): TGCGCCAGCAGCTTGGATCCAAACTATGGCTACACCTTC.

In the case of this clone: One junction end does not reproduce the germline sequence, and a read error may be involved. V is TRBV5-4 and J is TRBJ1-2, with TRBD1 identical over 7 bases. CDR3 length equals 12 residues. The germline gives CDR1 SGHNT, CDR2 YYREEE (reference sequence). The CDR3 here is CASRPLTGTELF. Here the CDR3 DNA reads TGTGCCAGCAGGCCACTCACCGGGACAGAGCTCTTC. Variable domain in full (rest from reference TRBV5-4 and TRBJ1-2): ETGVTQSPTHLIKTRGQQVTLRCSSQSGHNTVSWYQQALGQGPQFIFQYYREEENGRGNFPPRFSGLQFPNYSSELNVNALELDDSALYLCASRPLTGTELFGSGTRLTVV.

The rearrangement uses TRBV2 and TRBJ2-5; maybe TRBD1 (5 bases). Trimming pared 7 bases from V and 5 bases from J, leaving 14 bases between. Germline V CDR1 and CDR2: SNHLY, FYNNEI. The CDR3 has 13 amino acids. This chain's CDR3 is CASKRDSPETQYF. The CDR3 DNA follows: TGTGCCAGCAAAAGAGACAGTCCGGAGACCCAGTACTTC.

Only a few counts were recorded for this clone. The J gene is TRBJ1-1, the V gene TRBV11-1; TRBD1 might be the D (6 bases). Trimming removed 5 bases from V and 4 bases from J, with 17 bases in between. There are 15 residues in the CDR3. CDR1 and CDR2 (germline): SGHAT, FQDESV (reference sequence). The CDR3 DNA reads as TGTGCCAGCAGCCCCCGGGAGGGGGGGAGCACTGAAGCTTTCTTT. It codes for CASSPREGGSTEAFF.

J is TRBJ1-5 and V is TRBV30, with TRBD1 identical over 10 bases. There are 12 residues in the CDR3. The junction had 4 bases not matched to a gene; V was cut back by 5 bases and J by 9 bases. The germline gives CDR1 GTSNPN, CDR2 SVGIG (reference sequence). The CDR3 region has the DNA TGTGCCTGGGGGACAGGGGACTGGCCCCAGCATTTT. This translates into CAWGTGDWPQHF.

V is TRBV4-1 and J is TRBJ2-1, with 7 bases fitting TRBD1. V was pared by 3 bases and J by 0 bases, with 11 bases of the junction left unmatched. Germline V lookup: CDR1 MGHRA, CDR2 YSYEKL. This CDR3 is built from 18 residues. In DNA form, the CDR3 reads TGCGCCAGCAGCCACCGAACAGGGGCTATATCCTCCTACAATGAGCAGTTCTTC. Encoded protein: CASSHRTGAISSYNEQFF.

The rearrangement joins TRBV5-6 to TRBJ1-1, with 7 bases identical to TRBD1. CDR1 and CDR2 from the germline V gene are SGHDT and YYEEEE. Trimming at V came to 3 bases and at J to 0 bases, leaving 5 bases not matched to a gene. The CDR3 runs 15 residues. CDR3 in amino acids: CASSWSRGLNTEAFF. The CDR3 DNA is TGTGCCAGCAGCTGGTCCAGGGGGTTGAACACTGAAGCTTTCTTT. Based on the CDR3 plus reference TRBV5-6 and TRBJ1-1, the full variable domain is DAGVTQSPTHLIKTRGQQVTLRCSPKSGHDTVSWYQQALGQGPQFIFQYYEEEERQRGNFPDRFSGHQFPNYSSELNVNALLLGDSALYLCASSWSRGLNTEAFFGQGTRLTVV.

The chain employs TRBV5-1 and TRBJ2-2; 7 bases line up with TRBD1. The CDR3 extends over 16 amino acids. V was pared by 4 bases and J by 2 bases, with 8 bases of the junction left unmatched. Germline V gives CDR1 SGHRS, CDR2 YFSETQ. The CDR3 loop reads CASSPRGQLNTGELFF. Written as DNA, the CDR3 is TGCGCCAGCAGCCCTCGGGGACAGCTAAACACCGGGGAGCTGTTTTTT.

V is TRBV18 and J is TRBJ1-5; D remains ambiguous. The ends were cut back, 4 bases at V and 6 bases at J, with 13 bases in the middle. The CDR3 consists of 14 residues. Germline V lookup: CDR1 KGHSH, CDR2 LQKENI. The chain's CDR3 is CASSRGAVGQPQHF. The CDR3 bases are TGTGCCAGCTCACGAGGAGCGGTGGGTCAGCCCCAGCATTTT. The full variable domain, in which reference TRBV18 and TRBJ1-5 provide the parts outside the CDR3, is NAGVMQNPRHLVRRRGQEARLRCSPMKGHSHVYWYRQLPEEGLKFMVYLQKENIIDESGMPKERFSAEFPKEGPSILRIQQVVRGDSAAYFCASSRGAVGQPQHFGDGTRLSIL.

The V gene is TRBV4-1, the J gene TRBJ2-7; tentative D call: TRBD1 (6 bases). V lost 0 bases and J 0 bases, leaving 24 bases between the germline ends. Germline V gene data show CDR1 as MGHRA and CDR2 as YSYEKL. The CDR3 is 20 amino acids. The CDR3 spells CASSQEALDYRDILSYEQYF. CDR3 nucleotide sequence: TGCGCCAGCAGCCAAGAAGCCCTAGACTACCGGGACATACTCTCCTACGAGCAGTACTTC.

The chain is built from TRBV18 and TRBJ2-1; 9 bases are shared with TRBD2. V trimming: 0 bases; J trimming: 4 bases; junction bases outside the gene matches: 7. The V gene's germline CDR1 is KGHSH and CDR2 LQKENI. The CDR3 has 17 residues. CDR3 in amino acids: CASSPPLLAGGYNEQFF. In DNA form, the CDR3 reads TGTGCCAGCTCACCACCCTTACTAGCGGGTGGTTACAATGAGCAGTTCTTC.

CDR3 sequence reads: CASSFPGDNQPQHF. CDR3 DNA sequence: TGTGCCAGCAGCTTCCCAGGGGACAATCAGCCCCAGCATTTT. V and J are TRBV5-8 and TRBJ1-5; maybe TRBD1 (6 bases). The germline gives CDR1 SGHTS, CDR2 YDEGEE. This CDR3 is 14 amino acids long. The V and J ends lost 2 bases and 3 bases respectively, with 9 bases between them.

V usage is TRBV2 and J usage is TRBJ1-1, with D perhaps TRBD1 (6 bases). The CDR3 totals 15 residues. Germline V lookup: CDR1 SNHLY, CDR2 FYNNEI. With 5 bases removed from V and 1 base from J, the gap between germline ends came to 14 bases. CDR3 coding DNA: TGTGCCAGCAGTTTACCTGGACAGCAGAACACTGAAGCTTTCTTT. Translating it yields CASSLPGQQNTEAFF.

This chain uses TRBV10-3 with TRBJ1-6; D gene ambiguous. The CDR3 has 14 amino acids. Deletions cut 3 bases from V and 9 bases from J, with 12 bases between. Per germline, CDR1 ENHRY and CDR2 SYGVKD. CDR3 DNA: TGTGCCATCAGTGATGGTATCCCGGGTTCACCCCTCCACTTT. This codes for CAISDGIPGSPLHF.

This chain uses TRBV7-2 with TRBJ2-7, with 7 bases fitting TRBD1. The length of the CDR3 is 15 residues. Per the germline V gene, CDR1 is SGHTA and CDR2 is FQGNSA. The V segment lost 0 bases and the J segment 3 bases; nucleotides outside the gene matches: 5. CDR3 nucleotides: TGTGCCAGCAGCTTAGCACAGGGGAAGATCTACGAGCAGTACTTC. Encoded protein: CASSLAQGKIYEQYF.

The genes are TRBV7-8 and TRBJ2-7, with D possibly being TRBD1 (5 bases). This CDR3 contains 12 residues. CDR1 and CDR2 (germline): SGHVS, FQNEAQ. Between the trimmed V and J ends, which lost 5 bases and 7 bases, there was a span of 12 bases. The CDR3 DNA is TGTGCCAGCAGCCGTCAGGGCGGTGAGCAGTACTTC. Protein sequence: CASSRQGGEQYF.

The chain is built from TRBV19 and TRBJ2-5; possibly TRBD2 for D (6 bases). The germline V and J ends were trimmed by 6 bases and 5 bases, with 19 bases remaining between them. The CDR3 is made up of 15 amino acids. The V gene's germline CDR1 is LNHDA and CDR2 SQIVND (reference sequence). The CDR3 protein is CASSHGSGVRETQYF. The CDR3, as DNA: TGTGCCAGTAGCCACGGGTCGGGGGTCAGGGAGACCCAGTACTTC.

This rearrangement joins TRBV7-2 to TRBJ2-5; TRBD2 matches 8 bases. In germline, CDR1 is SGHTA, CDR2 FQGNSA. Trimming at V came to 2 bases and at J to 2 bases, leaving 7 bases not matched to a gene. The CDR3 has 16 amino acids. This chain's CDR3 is CASSLSSSGGQETQYF. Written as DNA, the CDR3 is TGTGCCAGCAGCTTATCTTCAAGCGGGGGTCAAGAGACCCAGTACTTC.

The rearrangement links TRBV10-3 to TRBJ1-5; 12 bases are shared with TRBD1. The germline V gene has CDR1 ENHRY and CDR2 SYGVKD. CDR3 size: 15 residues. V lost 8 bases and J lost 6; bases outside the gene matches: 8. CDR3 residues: CAIARDRGLSQPQHF. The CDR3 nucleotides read TGTGCCATCGCCAGGGACAGGGGGCTAAGTCAGCCCCAGCATTTT.

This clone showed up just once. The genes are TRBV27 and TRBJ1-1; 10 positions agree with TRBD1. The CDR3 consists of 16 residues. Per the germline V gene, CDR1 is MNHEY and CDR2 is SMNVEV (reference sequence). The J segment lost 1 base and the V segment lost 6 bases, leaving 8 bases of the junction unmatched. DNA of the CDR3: TGTGCCAGCAGCGGGGGACAGGGGAGCGCGAACACTGAAGCTTTCTTT. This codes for CASSGGQGSANTEAFF.

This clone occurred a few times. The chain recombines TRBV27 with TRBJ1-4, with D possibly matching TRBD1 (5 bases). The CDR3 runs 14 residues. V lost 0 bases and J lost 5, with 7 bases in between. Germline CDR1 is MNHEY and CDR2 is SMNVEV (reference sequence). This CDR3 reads CASSLSNRNEKLFF. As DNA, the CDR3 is TGTGCCAGCAGTTTATCGAACAGGAATGAAAAACTGTTTTTT.

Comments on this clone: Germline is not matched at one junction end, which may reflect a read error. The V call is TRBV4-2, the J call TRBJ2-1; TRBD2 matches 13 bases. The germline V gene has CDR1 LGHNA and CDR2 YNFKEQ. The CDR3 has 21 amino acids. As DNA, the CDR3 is TGTGCCAGCAGTCAAGGACAAGGGAGGGCACTAGCGGGGGGGAGCTACAATGAGCAGTTCTTC. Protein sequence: CASSQGQGRALAGGSYNEQFF.

The CDR3 here is CASSLQGIGNEQFF. The CDR3 coding sequence is TGCGCCAGCAGCTTACAGGGAATCGGCAATGAGCAGTTCTTC. The J gene is TRBJ2-1, the V gene TRBV5-1; D perhaps matches TRBD1 (6 bases). Trimming pared 2 bases from V and 6 bases from J, leaving 12 bases between. This CDR3 is built from 14 residues. Looked up from germline, CDR1 is SGHRS and CDR2 is YFSETQ.

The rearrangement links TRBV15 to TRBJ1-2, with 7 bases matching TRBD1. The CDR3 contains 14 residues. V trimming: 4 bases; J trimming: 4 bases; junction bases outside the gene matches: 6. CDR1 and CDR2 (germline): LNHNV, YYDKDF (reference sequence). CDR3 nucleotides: TGTGCCACCAGCAATCGGGACAGTTTCTATGGCTACACCTTC. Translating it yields CATSNRDSFYGYTF.

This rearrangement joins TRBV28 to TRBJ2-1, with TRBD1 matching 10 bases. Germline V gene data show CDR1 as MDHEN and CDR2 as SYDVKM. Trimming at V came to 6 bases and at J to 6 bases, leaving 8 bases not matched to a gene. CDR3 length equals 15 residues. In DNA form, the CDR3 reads TGTGCCAGCAGCGGCCGGGACAGGGGACTCAATGAGCAGTTCTTC. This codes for CASSGRDRGLNEQFF.